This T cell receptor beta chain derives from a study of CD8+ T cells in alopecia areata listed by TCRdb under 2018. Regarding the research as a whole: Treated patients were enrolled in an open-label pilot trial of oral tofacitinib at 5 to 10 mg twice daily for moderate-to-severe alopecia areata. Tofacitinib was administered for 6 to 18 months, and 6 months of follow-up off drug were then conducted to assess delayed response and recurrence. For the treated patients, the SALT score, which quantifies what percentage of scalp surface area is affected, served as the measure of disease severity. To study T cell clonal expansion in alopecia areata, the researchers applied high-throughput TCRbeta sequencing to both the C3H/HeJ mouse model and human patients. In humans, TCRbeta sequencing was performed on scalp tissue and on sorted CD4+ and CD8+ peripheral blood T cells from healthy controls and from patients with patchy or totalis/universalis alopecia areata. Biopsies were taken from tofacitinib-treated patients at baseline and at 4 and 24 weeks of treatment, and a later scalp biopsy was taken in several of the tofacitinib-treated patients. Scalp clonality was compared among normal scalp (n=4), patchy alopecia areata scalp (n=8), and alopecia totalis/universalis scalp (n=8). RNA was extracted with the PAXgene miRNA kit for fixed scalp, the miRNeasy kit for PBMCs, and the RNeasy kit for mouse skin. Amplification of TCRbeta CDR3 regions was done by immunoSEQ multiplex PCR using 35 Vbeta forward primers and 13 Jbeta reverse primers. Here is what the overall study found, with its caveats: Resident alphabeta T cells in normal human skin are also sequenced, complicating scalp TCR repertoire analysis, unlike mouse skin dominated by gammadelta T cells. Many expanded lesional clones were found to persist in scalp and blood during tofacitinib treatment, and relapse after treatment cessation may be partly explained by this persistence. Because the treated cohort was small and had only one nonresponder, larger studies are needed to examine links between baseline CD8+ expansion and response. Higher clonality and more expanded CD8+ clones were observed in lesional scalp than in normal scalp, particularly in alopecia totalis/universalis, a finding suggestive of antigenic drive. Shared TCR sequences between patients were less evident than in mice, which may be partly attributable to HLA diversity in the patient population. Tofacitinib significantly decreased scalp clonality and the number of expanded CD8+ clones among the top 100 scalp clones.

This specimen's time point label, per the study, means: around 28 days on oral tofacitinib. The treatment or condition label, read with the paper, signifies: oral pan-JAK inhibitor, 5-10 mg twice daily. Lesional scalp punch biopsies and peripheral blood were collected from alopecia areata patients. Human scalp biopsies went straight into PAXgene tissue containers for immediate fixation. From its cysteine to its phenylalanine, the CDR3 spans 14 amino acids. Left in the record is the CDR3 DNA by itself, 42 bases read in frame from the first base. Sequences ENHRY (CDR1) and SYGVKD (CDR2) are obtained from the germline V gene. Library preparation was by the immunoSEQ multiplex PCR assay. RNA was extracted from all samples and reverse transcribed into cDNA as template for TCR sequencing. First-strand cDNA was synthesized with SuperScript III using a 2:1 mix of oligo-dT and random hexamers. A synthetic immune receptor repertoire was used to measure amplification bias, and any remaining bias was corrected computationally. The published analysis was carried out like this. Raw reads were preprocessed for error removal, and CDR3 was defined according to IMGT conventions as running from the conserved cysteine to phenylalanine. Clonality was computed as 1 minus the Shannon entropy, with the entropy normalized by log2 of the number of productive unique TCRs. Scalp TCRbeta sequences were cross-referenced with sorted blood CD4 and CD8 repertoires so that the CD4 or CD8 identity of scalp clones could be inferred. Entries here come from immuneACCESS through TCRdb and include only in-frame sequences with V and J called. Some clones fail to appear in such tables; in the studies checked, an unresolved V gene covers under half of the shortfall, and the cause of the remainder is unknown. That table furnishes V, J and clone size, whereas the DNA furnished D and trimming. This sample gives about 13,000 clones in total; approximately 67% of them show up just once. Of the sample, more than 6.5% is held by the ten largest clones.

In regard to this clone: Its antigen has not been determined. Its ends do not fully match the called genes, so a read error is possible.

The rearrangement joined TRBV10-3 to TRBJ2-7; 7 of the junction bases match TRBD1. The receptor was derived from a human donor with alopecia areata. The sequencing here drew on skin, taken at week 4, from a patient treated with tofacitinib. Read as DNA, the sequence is TGTGTCATCAGTGAGGGAAGGGGGCGTTACGAGCAGTACTTC. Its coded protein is CVISEGRGRYEQYF.